One and the same sample provided the 22 T cell receptor beta chains below, sequenced in a study of cytomegalovirus exposure and HLA in healthy donors. Researchers ran the PCR with 60 Vbeta and 13 Jbeta primers. Here immunoSEQ multiplex PCR was the method, and the copy in TCRdb shows in-frame clones only, minus some. The sample records 150,000 or so clones, approximately 71% being singletons. Source material: PBMCs. These receptors were obtained from a girl between 10 and 17 years old in good health and CMV-seronegative.

This clone was detected a few times. The V call is TRBV9, the J call TRBJ1-2, with 9 bases that match TRBD1. The CDR3 loop spans 14 amino acids. V lost 3 bases and J lost 8; bases outside the gene matches: 8. CDR1 is SGDLS, CDR2 YYNGEE, per germline. The CDR3, as DNA: TGTGCCAGCAGCGCACCAACAGGGGGCGAAGGCTACACCTTC. Its translation is CASSAPTGGEGYTF. The full variable domain, its missing parts supplied by reference TRBV9 and TRBJ1-2, is DSGVTQTPKHLITATGQRVTLRCSPRSGDLSVYWYQQSLDQGLQFLIQYYNGEERAKGNILERFSAQQFPDLHSELNLSSLELGDSALYFCASSAPTGGEGYTFGSGTRLTVV.

This chain links TRBV4-1 with TRBJ1-2, with TRBD1 as a possible D gene (6 bases). The CDR3 is 13 residues long. Per the germline V gene, CDR1 is MGHRA and CDR2 is YSYEKL. The V end lost 0 bases, the J end lost 7 bases, and 9 bases lay between the germline ends. CDR3 sequence: CASSQDNRAGYTF. CDR3 nucleotide sequence: TGCGCCAGCAGCCAAGATAACAGGGCTGGCTACACCTTC.

The V and J genes are TRBV7-9 and TRBJ2-4; possible D gene TRBD1, 7 bases. Germline CDR1 reads SEHNR; CDR2 reads FQNEAQ (reference sequence). The CDR3 has 15 amino acids. The V end was cut by 5 bases, the J end by 5 bases, with 16 bases between. CDR3 bases: TGTGCCAGCAGCCGGCCTGGAGGGACAGAAAACATTCAGTACTTC. This translates into CASSRPGGTENIQYF.

This sequence joins TRBV6-5 and TRBJ2-5; 14 nucleotides align to TRBD2. The end of the DNA aligns better with TRBJ2-7, so the J call may be wrong. Germline assignment: CDR1 MNHEY and CDR2 SVGAGI. CDR3 size: 13 residues. Here the CDR3 DNA reads TGTGCCAGCAAGGGACTAGCGGGGGACGAGCAGTACTTC. Translation: CASKGLAGDEQYF.

The J gene is TRBJ2-3, the V gene TRBV7-9, with no clear D. Trimming took off 1 base at V and 4 bases at J, with 12 bases between the two ends. The CDR3 is 15 residues long. Germline V gives CDR1 SEHNR, CDR2 FQNEAQ (reference sequence). CDR3 sequence (DNA): TGTGCCAGCAGCTTAGGTTCACAGATGGCAGATACGCAGTATTTT. Translated, it gives CASSLGSQMADTQYF.

This clone was detected only a few times. The chain links TRBV5-1 to TRBJ1-4; D unclear. V lost 6 bases to trimming and J lost 4 bases, with 4 bases between them. The germline gives CDR1 SGHRS, CDR2 YFSETQ. This CDR3 has 11 residues. CDR3 DNA sequence: TGCGCCAGCAACATTAATGAAAAACTGTTTTTT. It codes for CASNINEKLFF.

The chain has TRBV20-1 and TRBJ2-3; no definite D call. Trimming shortened V by 7 bases and J by 1 base, and 6 bases separated the two germline ends. This CDR3 comprises 11 residues. The germline V gene has CDR1 DFQATT and CDR2 SNEGSKA (reference sequence). The CDR3 bases are TGCAGTGTCCAGGGCACAGATACGCAGTATTTT. Amino acid sequence: CSVQGTDTQYF.

The chain couples TRBV5-4 to TRBJ2-7; 8 nucleotides match TRBD1. The CDR3 has 16 residues. The junction had 8 bases not matched to a gene; V was cut back by 0 bases and J by 3 bases. The germline gives CDR1 SGHNT, CDR2 YYREEE (reference sequence). The CDR3 here is CASSLGGQGADYEQYF. The CDR3 DNA sequence: TGTGCCAGCAGCTTGGGAGGTCAGGGGGCAGACTACGAGCAGTACTTC.

This clone showed up just a few times. The chain employs TRBV6-5 and TRBJ2-1, with 7 bases identical to TRBD2. Germline V gives CDR1 MNHEY, CDR2 SVGAGI. Unmatched junction bases numbered 3, after V lost 6 bases and J lost 7 bases. This CDR3 has 12 amino acids. The CDR3 sequence: CASRLGGNEQFF. The CDR3 DNA reads as TGTGCCAGCAGACTCGGGGGGAATGAGCAGTTCTTC.

This clone came up a few times. The rearrangement links TRBV29-1 to TRBJ1-3; D is unresolved. This CDR3 comprises 13 residues. The V end was cut by 7 bases, the J end by 0 bases, with 10 bases between. From germline, CDR1 is SQVTM and CDR2 ANQGSEA. The CDR3 coding sequence is TGCAGCGGCAAACACAGCTCTGGAAACACCATATATTTT. Translating gives CSGKHSSGNTIYF.

The chain carries TRBV10-1 and TRBJ1-1; maybe TRBD1 (6 bases). In germline, CDR1 is WNHNN, CDR2 SYGVQD (reference sequence). This CDR3 contains 14 residues. The ends were cut back, 6 bases at V and 0 bases at J, with 11 bases in the middle. CDR3 region: CASRGGAVNTEAFF. The CDR3 DNA reads as TGCGCCAGCAGGGGGGGGGCAGTGAACACTGAAGCTTTCTTT.

The chain carries TRBV11-2 and TRBJ1-6, with TRBD1 as a possible D gene (5 bases). The V gene's germline CDR1 is SGHAT and CDR2 FQNNGV. The CDR3 consists of 14 residues. V lost 5 bases to trimming and J lost 6 bases, with 11 bases between them. Here the CDR3 reads CASSETGFNSPLHF. For the CDR3, the DNA is TGTGCCAGCAGCGAAACAGGCTTTAATTCACCCCTCCACTTT.

The J gene is TRBJ2-7, the V gene TRBV6-1; no clear D gene. Germline CDR1 MNHNS, CDR2 SASEGT. Deletions cut 9 bases from V and 3 bases from J, with 12 bases between. The CDR3 has 12 residues. The DNA of the CDR3 is TGTGCCAGTCGTCTACCTAACTACGAGCAGTACTTC. Its protein is CASRLPNYEQYF.

Only a few counts were recorded for this clone. This chain connects TRBV18 to TRBJ2-5; D is perhaps TRBD1 (5 bases). Trimming removed 4 bases from V and 1 base from J, with 10 bases in between. Germline values: CDR1 KGHSH, CDR2 LQKENI. The CDR3 has 14 residues. The CDR3: CASSRAQGQETQYF. The DNA of the CDR3 is TGTGCCAGCTCACGAGCTCAGGGCCAAGAGACCCAGTACTTC.

The chain uses TRBV9 and TRBJ2-7; 8 bases match TRBD2. J lost 1 base, V lost 7 bases, and 7 bases had no gene match. The CDR3 is made up of 14 amino acids. The germline CDR1 and CDR2 sequences are SGDLS and YYNGEE. The CDR3 region has the DNA TGTGCCAGCCGGGAGGGGGTTCAGTCCTACGAGCAGTACTTC. Protein product: CASREGVQSYEQYF. Full variable domain (missing parts from reference TRBV9 and TRBJ2-7): DSGVTQTPKHLITATGQRVTLRCSPRSGDLSVYWYQQSLDQGLQFLIQYYNGEERAKGNILERFSAQQFPDLHSELNLSSLELGDSALYFCASREGVQSYEQYFGPGTRLTVT.

The rearrangement joins TRBV6-5 to TRBJ1-2; maybe TRBD1 (5 bases). V dropped 4 bases and J dropped 6 bases, with 18 bases sitting between them. The CDR3 contains 15 residues. Germline CDR1 and CDR2: MNHEY and SVGAGI. The CDR3 is CASSSLGGVVDGYTF. The CDR3 DNA reads TGTGCCAGCAGTTCACTGGGGGGGGTAGTGGATGGCTACACCTTC.

This chain connects TRBV7-9 to TRBJ1-5; D unclear. The V gene's germline CDR1 is SEHNR and CDR2 FQNEAQ (reference sequence). The CDR3 is 14 amino acids. V was shortened by 7 bases and J by 0 bases, with 10 bases between the two germline ends. CDR3 nucleotides: TGTGCCAGCAACTTCGGGGATAGCAATCAGCCCCAGCATTTT. Its protein is CASNFGDSNQPQHF.

The chain uses TRBV6-1 and TRBJ2-1; tentatively, D is TRBD1 (6 bases). Germline V gives CDR1 MNHNS, CDR2 SASEGT. The V end lost 6 bases, the J end lost 2 bases, and 11 bases lay between the germline ends. This CDR3 contains 14 residues. The CDR3 nucleotides are TGTGCCAGCAGGGACAGTCGACCCTACAATGAGCAGTTCTTC. Encoded protein: CASRDSRPYNEQFF.

As for this clone: One end of the junction fails to match germline, which may point to a read error. Other nucleotide sequences from this sample produce the same CDR3. The chain couples TRBV30 to TRBJ2-2; D perhaps matches TRBD2 (6 bases). This CDR3 contains 12 residues. Germline V gives CDR1 GTSNPN, CDR2 SVGIG (reference sequence). In nucleotides, the CDR3 is TGCGCCTGGACTAACTTTCTGGGGGAGCTGTTTTTT. Amino acid sequence: CAWTNFLGELFF.

For the CDR3, the DNA is TGCAGTGCTCTAGGCACAGATACGCAGTATTTT. Translation: CSALGTDTQYF. The chain combines TRBV20-1 with TRBJ2-3; no reliable D call. The CDR3 loop spans 11 amino acids. In germline, CDR1 is DFQATT, CDR2 SNEGSKA (reference sequence). The germline V and J ends were trimmed by 5 bases and 1 base, with 4 bases remaining between them.

The table lists this clone with a few counts. The chain employs TRBV14 and TRBJ2-2; a weak D match, TRBD2 (6 bases). The CDR3 is made up of 13 amino acids. With 4 bases removed from V and 5 bases from J, the gap between germline ends came to 8 bases. CDR1 is SGHDN, CDR2 FVKESK, per germline. The CDR3 reads CASSLRGTGELFF. The CDR3 DNA reads TGTGCCAGCAGCCTTCGGGGGACCGGGGAGCTGTTTTTT. Filled out from reference TRBV14 and TRBJ2-2, the complete variable domain reads EAGVTQFPSHSVIEKGQTVTLRCDPISGHDNLYWYRRVMGKEIKFLLHFVKESKQDESGMPNNRFLAERTGGTYSTLKVQPAELEDSGVYFCASSLRGTGELFFGEGSRLTVL.

The rearrangement joins TRBV19 to TRBJ2-7, with D perhaps TRBD2 (6 bases). Trimming shortened V by 6 bases and J by 4 bases, and 19 bases separated the two germline ends. The germline V gene encodes CDR1 LNHDA and CDR2 SQIVND (reference sequence). The CDR3 runs to 15 residues. CDR3 protein: CASSLGGLALYEQYF. The CDR3 DNA follows: TGTGCCAGTAGCCTCGGGGGATTGGCCCTTTACGAGCAGTACTTC. Supplemented by reference TRBV19 and TRBJ2-7, the full variable domain reads DGGITQSPKYLFRKEGQNVTLSCEQNLNHDAMYWYRQDPGQGLRLIYYSQIVNDFQKGDIAEGYSVSREKKESFPLTVTSAQKNPTAFYLCASSLGGLALYEQYFGPGTRLTVT.